The 6 T cell receptor beta chains presented below share a single source sample, sequenced in a study of beta chain features in type 1 diabetes. Reverse transcribing all isolated RNA meant expressed TCRB transcripts were sequenced. The protocol was immunoSEQ multiplex PCR, while the TCRdb copy is restricted to in-frame clones and leaves out a portion. Of 110,000 to 150,000 clones listed, around a tenth were seen once; the top ten hold about 0.6%. The sequencing sample was made of central memory CD4+ T cells from blood. These receptors originate from a woman between 35 and 50 years old in good health.

This chain connects TRBV7-2 to TRBJ2-3; D uncertain. Trimming left V 4 bases short and J 0 bases short, with 11 bases between. The CDR3 covers 15 residues. The germline V gene has CDR1 SGHTA and CDR2 FQGNSA. Written as DNA, the CDR3 is TGTGCCAGCAGCTATCCACTAACTAGCACAGATACGCAGTATTTT. It translates to CASSYPLTSTDTQYF. Complete variable domain (other parts from reference TRBV7-2 and TRBJ2-3): GAGVSQSPSNKVTEKGKDVELRCDPISGHTALYWYRQSLGQGLEFLIYFQGNSAPDKSGLPSDRFSAERTGGSVSTLTIQRTQQEDSAVYLCASSYPLTSTDTQYFGPGTRLTVL.

The V and J genes are TRBV9 and TRBJ2-1; the match to TRBD2 covers 9 bases. After removal of 3 bases from V and 6 bases from J, the junction contained 13 bases not matched to a gene. Germline CDR1 is SGDLS and CDR2 is YYNGEE. The CDR3 runs to 17 residues. In DNA, the CDR3 is TGTGCCAGCAGCGCGCCACGAGGGACTAGCATGGGCAATGAGCAGTTCTTC. Protein: CASSAPRGTSMGNEQFF.

In its sample, this clone was seen a few times. This chain joins TRBV5-1 and TRBJ2-5, with D possibly matching TRBD2 (7 bases). The CDR3 contains 15 residues. V lost 3 bases, J lost 4 bases, and 16 bases lay in between. CDR1 and CDR2 (germline): SGHRS, YFSETQ. CDR3 DNA: TGCGCCAGCAGCTGGGGGGGCCCGGGAGGAGAGACCCAGTACTTC. Translated: CASSWGGPGGETQYF.

In this sample, this clone turned up a few times. The CDR3 is CASSHARINQPQHF. Written as DNA, the CDR3 is TGTGCCAGCAGTCATGCCAGGATCAATCAGCCCCAGCATTTT. The chain uses TRBV6-1 and TRBJ1-5; D is uncertain. Per the germline V gene, CDR1 is MNHNS and CDR2 is SASEGT. The CDR3 is 14 residues long. Between the trimmed V and J ends, which lost 5 bases and 3 bases, there was a span of 11 bases.

This clone has a handful of counts. This chain connects TRBV7-8 to TRBJ2-5, with D possibly TRBD2 on 5 matching bases. Per the germline V gene, CDR1 is SGHVS and CDR2 is FQNEAQ. This CDR3 comprises 15 residues. V gave up 1 base and J gave up 5 bases, with 14 bases separating them. The CDR3 is CASSLGSLASETQYF. In nucleotides, the CDR3 is TGTGCCAGCAGCTTAGGGAGTTTAGCGTCGGAGACCCAGTACTTC.

The chain recombines TRBV19 with TRBJ1-5, with TRBD1 as a possible D gene (6 bases). The CDR3 runs 17 residues. Germline lookup yields CDR1 LNHDA and CDR2 SQIVND (reference sequence). V lost 2 bases, J lost 6 bases, and 20 bases lay in between. The CDR3 here is CASSITRDILESQPQHF. The CDR3 DNA reads as TGTGCCAGTAGTATAACGAGGGACATACTTGAGAGTCAGCCCCAGCATTTT.